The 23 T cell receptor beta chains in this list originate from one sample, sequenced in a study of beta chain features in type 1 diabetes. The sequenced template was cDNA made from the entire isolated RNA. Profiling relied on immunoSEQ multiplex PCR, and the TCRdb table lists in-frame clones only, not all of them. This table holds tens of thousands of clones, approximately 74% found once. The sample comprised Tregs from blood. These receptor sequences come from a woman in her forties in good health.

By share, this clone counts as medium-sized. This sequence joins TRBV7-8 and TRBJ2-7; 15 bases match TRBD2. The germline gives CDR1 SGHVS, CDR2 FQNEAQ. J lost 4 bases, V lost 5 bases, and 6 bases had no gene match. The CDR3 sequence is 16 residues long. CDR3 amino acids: CASSRTSGGAVYEQYF. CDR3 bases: TGTGCCAGCAGCAGGACTAGCGGGGGGGCGGTATACGAGCAGTACTTC. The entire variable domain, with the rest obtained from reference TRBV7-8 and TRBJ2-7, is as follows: GAGVSQSPRYKVAKRGQDVALRCDPISGHVSLFWYQQALGQGPEFLTYFQNEAQLDKSGLPSDRFFAERPEGSVSTLKIQRTQQEDSAVYLCASSRTSGGAVYEQYFGPGTRLTVT.

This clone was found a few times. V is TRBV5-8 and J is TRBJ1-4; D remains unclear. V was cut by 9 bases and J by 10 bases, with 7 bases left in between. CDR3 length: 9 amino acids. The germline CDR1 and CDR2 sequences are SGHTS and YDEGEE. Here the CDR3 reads CATTGKLFF. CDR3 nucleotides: TGTGCCACCACCGGAAAACTGTTTTTT.

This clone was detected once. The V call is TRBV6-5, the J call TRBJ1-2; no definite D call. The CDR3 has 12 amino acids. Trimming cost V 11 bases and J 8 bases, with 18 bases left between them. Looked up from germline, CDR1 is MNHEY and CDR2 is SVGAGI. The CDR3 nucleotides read TGTGCCGCAATAGGAGGCACCCTGGGCTACACCTTC. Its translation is CAAIGGTLGYTF.

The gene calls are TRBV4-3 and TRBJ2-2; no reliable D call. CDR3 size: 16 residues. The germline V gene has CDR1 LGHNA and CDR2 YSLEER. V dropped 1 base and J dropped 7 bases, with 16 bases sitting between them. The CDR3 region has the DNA TGCGCCAGCAGCCAAGCGCTCCTGCTGGCAGTCGGGGAGCTGTTTTTT. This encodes CASSQALLLAVGELFF.

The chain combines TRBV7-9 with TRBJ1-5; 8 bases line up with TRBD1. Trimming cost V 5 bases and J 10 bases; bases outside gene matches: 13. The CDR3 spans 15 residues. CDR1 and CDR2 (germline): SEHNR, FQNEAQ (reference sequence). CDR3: CASSPNVGTGPPQHF. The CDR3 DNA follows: TGTGCCAGCAGCCCAAACGTCGGGACAGGTCCTCCCCAGCATTTT.

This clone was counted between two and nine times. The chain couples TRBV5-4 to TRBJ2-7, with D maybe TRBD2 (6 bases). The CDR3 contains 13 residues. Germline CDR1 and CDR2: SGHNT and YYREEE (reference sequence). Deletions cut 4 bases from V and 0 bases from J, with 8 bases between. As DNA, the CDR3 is TGTGCCAGCAGCCCGGGAGACTCCTACGAGCAGTACTTC. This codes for CASSPGDSYEQYF.

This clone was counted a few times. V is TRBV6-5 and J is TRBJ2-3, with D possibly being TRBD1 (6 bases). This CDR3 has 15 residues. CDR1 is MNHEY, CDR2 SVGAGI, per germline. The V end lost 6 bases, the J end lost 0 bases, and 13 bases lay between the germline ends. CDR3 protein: CASSARQASTDTQYF. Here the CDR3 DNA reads TGTGCCAGCAGCGCCCGACAGGCTAGCACAGATACGCAGTATTTT.

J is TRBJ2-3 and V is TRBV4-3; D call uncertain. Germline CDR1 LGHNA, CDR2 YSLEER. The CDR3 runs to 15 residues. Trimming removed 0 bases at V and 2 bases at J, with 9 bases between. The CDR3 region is CASSQEKLPTDTQYF. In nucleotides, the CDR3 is TGCGCCAGCAGCCAAGAAAAGCTGCCCACAGATACGCAGTATTTT.

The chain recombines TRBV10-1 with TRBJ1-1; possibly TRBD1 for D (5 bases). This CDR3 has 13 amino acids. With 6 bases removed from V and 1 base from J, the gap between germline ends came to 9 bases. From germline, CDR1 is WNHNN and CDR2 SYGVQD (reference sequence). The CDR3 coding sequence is TGCGCCAGCAGCGGGCAGGGGAACACTGAAGCTTTCTTT. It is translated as CASSGQGNTEAFF.

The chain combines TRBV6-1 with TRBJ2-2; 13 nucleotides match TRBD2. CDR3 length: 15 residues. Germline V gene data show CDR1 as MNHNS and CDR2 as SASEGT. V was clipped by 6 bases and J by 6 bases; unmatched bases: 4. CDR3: CASREGLAGPGELFF. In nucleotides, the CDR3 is TGTGCCAGCAGGGAGGGACTAGCGGGACCCGGGGAGCTGTTTTTT.

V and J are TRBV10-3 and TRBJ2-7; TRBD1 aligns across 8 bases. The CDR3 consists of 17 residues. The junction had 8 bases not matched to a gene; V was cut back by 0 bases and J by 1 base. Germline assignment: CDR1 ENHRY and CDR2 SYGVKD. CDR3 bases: TGTGCCATCAGTGAGTCCGAGCAGGGGGCACAGTCCTACGAGCAGTACTTC. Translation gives CAISESEQGAQSYEQYF.

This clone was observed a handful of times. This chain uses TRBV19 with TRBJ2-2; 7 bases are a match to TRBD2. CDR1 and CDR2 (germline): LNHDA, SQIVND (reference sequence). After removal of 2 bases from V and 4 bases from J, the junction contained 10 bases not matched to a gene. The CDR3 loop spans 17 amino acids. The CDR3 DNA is TGTGCCAGTAGTATAAGGGCTGGGAGGGTGGGCACCGGGGAGCTGTTTTTT. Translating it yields CASSIRAGRVGTGELFF.

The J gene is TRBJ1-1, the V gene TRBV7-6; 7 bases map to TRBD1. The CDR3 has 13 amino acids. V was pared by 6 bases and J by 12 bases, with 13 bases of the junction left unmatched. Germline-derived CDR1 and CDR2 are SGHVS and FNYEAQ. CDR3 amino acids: CASSSRQGVRTFF. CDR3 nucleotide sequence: TGTGCCAGCAGTTCCAGACAGGGAGTGAGAACTTTCTTT.

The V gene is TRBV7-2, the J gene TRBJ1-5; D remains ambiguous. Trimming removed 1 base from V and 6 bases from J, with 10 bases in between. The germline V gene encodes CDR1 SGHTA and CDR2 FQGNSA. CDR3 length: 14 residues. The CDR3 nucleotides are TGTGCCAGCAGCTTAGGGGCGACGGCTCAGCCCCAGCATTTT. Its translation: CASSLGATAQPQHF.

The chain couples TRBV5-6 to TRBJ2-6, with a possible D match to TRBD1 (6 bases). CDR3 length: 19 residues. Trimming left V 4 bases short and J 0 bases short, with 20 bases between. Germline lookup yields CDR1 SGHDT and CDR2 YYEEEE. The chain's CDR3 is CASSTTSTGRLSGANVLTF. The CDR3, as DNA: TGTGCCAGCAGCACGACGTCGACAGGACGCCTCTCTGGGGCCAACGTCCTGACTTTC.

The CDR3 loop is CASSVTGSDGYTF. CDR3 DNA: TGTGCCAGCAGTGTAACAGGGAGTGACGGCTACACCTTC. The J gene is TRBJ1-2, the V gene TRBV6-1; D perhaps matches TRBD1 (6 bases). The CDR3 is 13 residues long. The V end lost 4 bases, the J end lost 8 bases, and 14 bases lay between the germline ends. CDR1 MNHNS and CDR2 SASEGT come from the germline V gene.

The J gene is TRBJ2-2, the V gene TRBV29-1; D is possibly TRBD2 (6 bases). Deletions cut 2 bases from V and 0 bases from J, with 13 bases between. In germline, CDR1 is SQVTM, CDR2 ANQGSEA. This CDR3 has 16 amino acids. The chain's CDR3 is CSVERRRATNTGELFF. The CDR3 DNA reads TGCAGCGTTGAACGGAGGAGGGCTACGAACACCGGGGAGCTGTTTTTT.

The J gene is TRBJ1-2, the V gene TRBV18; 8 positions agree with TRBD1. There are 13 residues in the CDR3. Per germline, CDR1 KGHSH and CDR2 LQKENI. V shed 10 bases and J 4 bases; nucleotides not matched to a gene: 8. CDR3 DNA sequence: TGTGCCACCACGACAGGGGCGGGCTATGGCTACACCTTC. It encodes CATTTGAGYGYTF.

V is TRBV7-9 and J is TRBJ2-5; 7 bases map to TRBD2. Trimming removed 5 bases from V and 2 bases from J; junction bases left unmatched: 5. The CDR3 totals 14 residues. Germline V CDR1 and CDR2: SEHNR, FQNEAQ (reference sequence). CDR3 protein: CASSSGTKQETQYF. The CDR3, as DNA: TGTGCCAGCAGCAGCGGGACTAAACAAGAGACCCAGTACTTC.

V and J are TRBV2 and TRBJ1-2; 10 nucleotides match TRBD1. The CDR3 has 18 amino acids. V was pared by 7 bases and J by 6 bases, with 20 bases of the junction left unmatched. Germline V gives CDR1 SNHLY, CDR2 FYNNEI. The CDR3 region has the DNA TGTGCCAGCATCCGAATCGGGGGACAGGGGCGAGATATGGATGGCTACACCTTC. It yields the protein CASIRIGGQGRDMDGYTF.

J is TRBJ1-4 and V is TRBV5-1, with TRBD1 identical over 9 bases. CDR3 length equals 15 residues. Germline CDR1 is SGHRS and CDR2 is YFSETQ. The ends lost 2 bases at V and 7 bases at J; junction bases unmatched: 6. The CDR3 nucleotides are TGCGCCAGCAGCTTAACCGGGACAGGGATTGAAAAACTGTTTTTT. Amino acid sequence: CASSLTGTGIEKLFF.

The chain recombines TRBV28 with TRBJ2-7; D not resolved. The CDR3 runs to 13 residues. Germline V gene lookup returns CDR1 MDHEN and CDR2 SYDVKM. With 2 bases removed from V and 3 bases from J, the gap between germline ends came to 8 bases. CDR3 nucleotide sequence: TGTGCCAGCAGTTTAGGGTACAGCTACGAGCAGTACTTC. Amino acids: CASSLGYSYEQYF.

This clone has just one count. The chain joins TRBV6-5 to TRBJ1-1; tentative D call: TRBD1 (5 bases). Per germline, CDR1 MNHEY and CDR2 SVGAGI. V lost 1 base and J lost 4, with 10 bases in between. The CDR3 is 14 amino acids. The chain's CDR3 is CASSYYGGGTEAFF. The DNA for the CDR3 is TGTGCCAGCAGTTACTACGGGGGGGGCACTGAAGCTTTCTTT.